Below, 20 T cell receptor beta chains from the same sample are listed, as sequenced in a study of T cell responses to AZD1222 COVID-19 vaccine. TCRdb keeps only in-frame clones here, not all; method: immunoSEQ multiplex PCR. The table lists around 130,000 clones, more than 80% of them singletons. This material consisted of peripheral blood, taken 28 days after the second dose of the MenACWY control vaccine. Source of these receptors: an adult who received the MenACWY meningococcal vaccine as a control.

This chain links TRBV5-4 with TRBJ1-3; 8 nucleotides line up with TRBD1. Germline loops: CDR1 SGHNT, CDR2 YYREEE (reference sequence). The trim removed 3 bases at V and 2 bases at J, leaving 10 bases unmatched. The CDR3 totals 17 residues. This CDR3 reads CASSSASDRGPGNTIYF. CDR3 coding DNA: TGTGCCAGCAGCTCAGCCAGCGACAGGGGCCCTGGAAACACCATATATTTT.

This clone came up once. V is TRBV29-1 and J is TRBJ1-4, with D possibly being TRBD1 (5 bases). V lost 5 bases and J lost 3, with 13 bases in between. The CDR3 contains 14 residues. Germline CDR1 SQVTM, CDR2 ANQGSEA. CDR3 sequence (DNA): TGCAGCGTTATTACCGGGACCGCTAATGAAAAACTGTTTTTT. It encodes CSVITGTANEKLFF. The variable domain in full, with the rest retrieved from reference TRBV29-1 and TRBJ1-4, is SAVISQKPSRDICQRGTSLTIQCQVDSQVTMMFWYRQQPGQSLTLIATANQGSEATYESGFVIDKFPISRPNLTFSTLTVSNMSPEDSSIYLCSVITGTANEKLFFGSGTQLSVL.

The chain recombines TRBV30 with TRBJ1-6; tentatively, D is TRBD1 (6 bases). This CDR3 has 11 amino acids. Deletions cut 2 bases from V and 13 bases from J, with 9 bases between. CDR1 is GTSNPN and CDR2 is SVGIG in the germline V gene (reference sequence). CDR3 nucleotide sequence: TGTGCCTGGAGTTCAGGGGTCCCCCTCCACTTT. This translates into CAWSSGVPLHF.

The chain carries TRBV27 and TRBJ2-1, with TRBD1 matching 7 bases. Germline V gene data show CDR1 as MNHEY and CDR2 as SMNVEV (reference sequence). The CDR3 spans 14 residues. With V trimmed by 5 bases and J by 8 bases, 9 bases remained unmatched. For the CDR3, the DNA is TGTGCCAGCAGTCCGCGTCGACAGGGCGATGAGCAGTTCTTC. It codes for CASSPRRQGDEQFF.

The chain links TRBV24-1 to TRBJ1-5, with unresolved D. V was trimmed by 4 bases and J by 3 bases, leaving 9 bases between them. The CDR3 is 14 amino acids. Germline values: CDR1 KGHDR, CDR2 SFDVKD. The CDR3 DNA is TGTGCCACCAGTGACAACGGATACAATCAGCCCCAGCATTTT. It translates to CATSDNGYNQPQHF.

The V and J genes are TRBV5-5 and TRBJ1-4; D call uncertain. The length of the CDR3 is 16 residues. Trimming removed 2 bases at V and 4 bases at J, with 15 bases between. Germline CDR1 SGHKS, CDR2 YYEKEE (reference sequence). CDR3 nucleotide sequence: TGTGCCAGCAGCTTACCACTGAGGGCCAATAATGAAAAACTGTTTTTT. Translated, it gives CASSLPLRANNEKLFF.

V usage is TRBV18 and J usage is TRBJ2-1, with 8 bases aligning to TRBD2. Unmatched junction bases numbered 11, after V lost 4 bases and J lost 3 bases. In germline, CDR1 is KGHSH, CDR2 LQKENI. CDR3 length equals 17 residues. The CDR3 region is CASSRKEGSGIYNEQFF. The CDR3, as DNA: TGTGCCAGCTCACGAAAGGAGGGTAGCGGGATCTACAATGAGCAGTTCTTC. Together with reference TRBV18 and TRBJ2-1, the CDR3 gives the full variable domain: NAGVMQNPRHLVRRRGQEARLRCSPMKGHSHVYWYRQLPEEGLKFMVYLQKENIIDESGMPKERFSAEFPKEGPSILRIQQVVRGDSAAYFCASSRKEGSGIYNEQFFGPGTRLTVL.

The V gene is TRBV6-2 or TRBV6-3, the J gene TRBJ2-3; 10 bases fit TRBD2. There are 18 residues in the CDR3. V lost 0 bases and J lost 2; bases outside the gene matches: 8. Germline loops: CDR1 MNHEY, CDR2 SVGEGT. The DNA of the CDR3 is TGTGCCAGCAGTTACTCGAGTAAAGCGGGGGGGTCCACAGATACGCAGTATTTT. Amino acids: CASSYSSKAGGSTDTQYF.

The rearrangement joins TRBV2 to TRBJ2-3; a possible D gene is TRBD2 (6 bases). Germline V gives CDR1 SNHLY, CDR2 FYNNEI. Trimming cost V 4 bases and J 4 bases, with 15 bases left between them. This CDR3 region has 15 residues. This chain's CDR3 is CASSAGDGGADTQYF. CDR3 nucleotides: TGTGCCAGCAGTGCGGGGGATGGGGGAGCAGATACGCAGTATTTT.

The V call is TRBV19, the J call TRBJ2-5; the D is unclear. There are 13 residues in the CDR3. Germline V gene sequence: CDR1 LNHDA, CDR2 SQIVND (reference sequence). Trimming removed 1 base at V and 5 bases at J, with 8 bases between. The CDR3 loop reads CASSIVLRETQYF. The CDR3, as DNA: TGTGCCAGTAGTATAGTCCTCCGTGAGACCCAGTACTTC.

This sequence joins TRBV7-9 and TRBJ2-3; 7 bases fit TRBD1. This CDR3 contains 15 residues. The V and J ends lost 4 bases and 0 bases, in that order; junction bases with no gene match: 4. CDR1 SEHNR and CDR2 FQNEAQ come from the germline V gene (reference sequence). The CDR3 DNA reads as TGTGCCAGCAGCTCAAGACAGGGAAGCACAGATACGCAGTATTTT. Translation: CASSSRQGSTDTQYF.

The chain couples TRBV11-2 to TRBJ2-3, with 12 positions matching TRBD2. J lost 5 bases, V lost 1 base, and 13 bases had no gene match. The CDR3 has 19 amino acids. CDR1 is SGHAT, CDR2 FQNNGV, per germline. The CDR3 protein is CASSLVGFPSGGAGDTQYF. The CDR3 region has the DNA TGTGCCAGCAGCTTAGTCGGGTTTCCTAGCGGGGGGGCCGGAGATACGCAGTATTTT.

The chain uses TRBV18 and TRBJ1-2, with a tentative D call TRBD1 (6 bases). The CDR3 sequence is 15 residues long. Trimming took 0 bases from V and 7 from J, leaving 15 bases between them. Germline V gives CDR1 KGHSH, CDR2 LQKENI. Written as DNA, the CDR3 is TGTGCCAGCTCACCACCGGACCAGGGGAGATCTGGCTACACCTTC. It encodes CASSPPDQGRSGYTF.

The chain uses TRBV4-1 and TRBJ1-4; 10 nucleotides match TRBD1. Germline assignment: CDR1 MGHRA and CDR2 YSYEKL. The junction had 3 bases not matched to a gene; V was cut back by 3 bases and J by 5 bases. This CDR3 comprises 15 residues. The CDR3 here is CASSQADRGNEKLFF. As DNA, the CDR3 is TGCGCCAGCAGCCAGGCGGACAGGGGGAATGAAAAACTGTTTTTT.

The CDR3: CASSSTSGRADTQYF. Here the CDR3 DNA reads TGTGCCAGCAGCTCGACTAGCGGGAGGGCAGATACGCAGTATTTT. V and J are TRBV7-2 and TRBJ2-3; 14 bases map to TRBD2. In germline, CDR1 is SGHTA, CDR2 FQGNSA. The CDR3 spans 15 residues. After removal of 4 bases from V and 4 bases from J, the junction contained 1 base not matched to a gene.

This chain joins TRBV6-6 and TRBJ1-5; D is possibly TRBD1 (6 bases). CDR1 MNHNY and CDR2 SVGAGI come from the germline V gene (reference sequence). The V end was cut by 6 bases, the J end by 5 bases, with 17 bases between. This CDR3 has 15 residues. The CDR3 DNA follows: TGTGCCAGCAGCCCTCGGGGGCAGGGCCATCAGCCCCAGCATTTT. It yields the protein CASSPRGQGHQPQHF.

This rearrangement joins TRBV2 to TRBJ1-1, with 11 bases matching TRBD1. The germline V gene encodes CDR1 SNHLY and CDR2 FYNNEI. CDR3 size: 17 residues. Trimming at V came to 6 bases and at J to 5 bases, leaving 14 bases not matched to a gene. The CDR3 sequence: CASRETLGQGARTEAFF. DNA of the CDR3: TGTGCCAGCAGAGAGACCCTCGGACAGGGGGCTAGGACTGAAGCTTTCTTT.

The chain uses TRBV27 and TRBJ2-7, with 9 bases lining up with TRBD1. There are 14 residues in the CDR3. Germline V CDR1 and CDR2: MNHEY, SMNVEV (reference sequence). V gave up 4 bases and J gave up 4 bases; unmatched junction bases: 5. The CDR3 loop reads CASSSGQGRYEQYF. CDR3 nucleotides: TGTGCCAGCAGTTCGGGACAGGGAAGGTACGAGCAGTACTTC.

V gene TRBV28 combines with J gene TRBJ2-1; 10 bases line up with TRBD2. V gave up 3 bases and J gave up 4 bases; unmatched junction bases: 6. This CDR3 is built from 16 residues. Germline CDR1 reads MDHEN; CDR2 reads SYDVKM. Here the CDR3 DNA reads TGTGCCAGCAGTTTCGTCACTAGCGGGGCTTACAATGAGCAGTTCTTC. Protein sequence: CASSFVTSGAYNEQFF. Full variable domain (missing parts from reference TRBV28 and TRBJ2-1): DVKVTQSSRYLVKRTGEKVFLECVQDMDHENMFWYRQDPGLGLRLIYFSYDVKMKEKGDIPEGYSVSREKKERFSLILESASTNQTSMYLCASSFVTSGAYNEQFFGPGTRLTVL.

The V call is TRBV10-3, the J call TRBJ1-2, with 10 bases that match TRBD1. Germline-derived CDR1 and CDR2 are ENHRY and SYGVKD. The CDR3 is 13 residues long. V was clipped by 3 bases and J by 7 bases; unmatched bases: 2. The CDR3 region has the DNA TGTGCCATCAGTGATGGACAGGGGGTTGGCTACACCTTC. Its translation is CAISDGQGVGYTF.